The rows below give T cell receptor beta chains drawn from one sample of a study of early T cells in non-severe SARS-CoV-2 infection. TCRdb processed the 5' RACE reads anew with MiXCR; each CDR3 protein has one entry. The repertoire consists of roughly 100,000 distinct CDR3 sequences, with 10% to 15% occurring once and the leading ten covering 6.2%. The sample was whole blood. These receptors all come from an adult who was a healthcare worker with PCR-confirmed SARS-CoV-2 infection or an uninfected control (not recorded which). Each CDR3 is given without its conserved first and last residue. The order of the fields is V gene, J gene, CDR3 protein.

TRBV20-1	TRBJ2-5	SALPGTSVQETQY
TRBV7-2	TRBJ2-7	ASSFAIAGNYEQY
TRBV27	TRBJ2-5	ASSLSPSGETQY
TRBV28	TRBJ2-7	ASTDPSSYEQY
TRBV12-3/TRBV12-4	TRBJ1-5	ASSPGTGKPQH
TRBV5-1	TRBJ2-2	ASKDLDGTGELF
TRBV5-1	TRBJ1-1	ASSPTGTTAMNTEAF
TRBV20-1	TRBJ1-2	SARGPGYT
TRBV28	TRBJ1-5	ASSLVNQPQH
TRBV7-6	TRBJ2-5	ASSSTRLAGEWETQY
TRBV24-1	TRBJ2-3	ATSDRSSGTPDTQY
TRBV12-3/TRBV12-4	TRBJ2-6	ASSSTTVRGANVLT
TRBV3-1	TRBJ2-1	ASSQDTTRSNEQF
TRBV29-1	TRBJ2-3	SVDWGARTDTQY
TRBV20-1	TRBJ2-3	SALAGGSSDTQY
TRBV6-1	TRBJ2-1	ASSELRVAGPASQF
TRBV20-1	TRBJ2-4	SAREGPAGGILAKNIQY
TRBV7-9	TRBJ2-1	ASSLVGQRYREQF
TRBV12-3/TRBV12-4	TRBJ2-7	ASSFDGYEQY
TRBV6-2/TRBV6-3	TRBJ2-1	ASIRGSGGSSYNEQF
TRBV2	TRBJ1-2	ASSGIGPYGYT
TRBV28	TRBJ2-1	ASSLWTSGIENEQF
TRBV20-1	TRBJ2-2	SASSSGLRFTGELF
TRBV12-3/TRBV12-4	TRBJ2-1	ASSLVATKAGREQF
TRBV14	TRBJ1-3	ASSGGNTIY
TRBV21-1	TRBJ2-4	ASSNKSNPLAKNIQY
TRBV5-4	TRBJ2-7	ASSLDPGGLYEQY
TRBV28	TRBJ1-5	ATAGVGAGQPQH
TRBV29-1	TRBJ1-2	SVEALEHYGYT
TRBV19	TRBJ2-2	ASSRANTGELF
TRBV11-2	TRBJ2-4	ASSLAPGWKNIQY
TRBV12-3/TRBV12-4	TRBJ2-7	ASSFWGANEQY
TRBV19	TRBJ1-2	ASSIRRGPNYGYT
TRBV9	TRBJ2-7	ASSVGEEVSYEQY
TRBV9	TRBJ2-1	ASSGTSNEQF
TRBV28	TRBJ2-7	ASSLNPGLAGGEQY
TRBV5-1	TRBJ2-5	ASSFYGTYQETQY
TRBV11-2	TRBJ2-6	ASSFGQSGANVLT
TRBV12-3/TRBV12-4	TRBJ2-1	ASTPAGTSGSSYNEQF
TRBV6-6	TRBJ1-1	ASSYRQVGNTEAF
TRBV3-1	TRBJ1-1	ASSQETGREVF
TRBV29-1	TRBJ2-7	SVVWGDSVTYEQY
TRBV12-3/TRBV12-4	TRBJ2-7	ASSELAESSYEQY
TRBV6-2/TRBV6-3	TRBJ2-1	ASSPDGSSYNEQF
TRBV28	TRBJ2-7	ASSRPGDYEQY
TRBV5-1	TRBJ1-5	ASPTGYQPQH
TRBV7-9	TRBJ2-7	ASSRTPDSSYEQY
TRBV7-9	TRBJ2-7	ASSLGQGRGHYEQY
TRBV4-2	TRBJ2-3	ASSQGGQDTDTQY
TRBV7-9	TRBJ2-1	ASSLSSGRGIEQF
TRBV30	TRBJ2-7	AWSGLYVHEQY
TRBV6-2/TRBV6-3	TRBJ2-7	ASRPTGTGVFEQY
TRBV29-1	TRBJ1-4	SVGTEELF
TRBV3-1	TRBJ2-7	ASSWAGIYEQY
TRBV28	TRBJ1-1	ASSSHSGNTEAF
TRBV20-1	TRBJ2-1	SAPPGTSRLGEQF
TRBV2	TRBJ2-7	ASSRVPAYEQY
TRBV20-1	TRBJ2-1	SATGYEQF